The next 12 T cell receptor beta chains were all read from a single sample in a study of blood T cell repertoires in COVID-19. The protocol was immunoSEQ multiplex PCR, while the TCRdb copy is restricted to in-frame clones and leaves out a portion. The table lists 90,000 to 120,000 clones, about nine tenths of them singletons. What was sequenced was peripheral blood. Receptors originate from a man in his forties or fifties with active or convalescent COVID-19.

The gene calls are TRBV29-1 and TRBJ1-2; D ambiguous. The CDR3 length is 16 residues. V shed 0 bases and J shed 5 bases, with 19 bases lying between them. The germline CDR1 and CDR2 sequences are SQVTM and ANQGSEA. CDR3 amino acids: CSVEDRGGPGKYGYTF. The CDR3 nucleotides read TGCAGCGTTGAAGATCGGGGAGGGCCAGGAAAGTATGGCTACACCTTC.

About this clone itself: An end of the junction does not agree with germline; a read error may underlie this. The rearrangement links TRBV30 to TRBJ1-6, with 8 bases that match TRBD1. The CDR3 consists of 14 residues. Germline CDR1 is GTSNPN and CDR2 is SVGIG (reference sequence). The CDR3 nucleotides read TGTGCCCGGAGTATGGGACAGGAGAATTCACCCCTCCACTTT. This gives the protein CARSMGQENSPLHF.

Worth noting for this clone: The CDR3 does not end in the conserved phenylalanine or tryptophan, so this is likely a read error. It is unclear where the CDR3 begins or ends on the DNA, so no DNA is shown, and the CDR3 is as TCRdb lists it. V gene TRBV5-7 combines with J gene TRBJ1-4; TRBD1, as called in the table, went unchecked against the DNA. TRBV5-7 is identified as an open reading frame with a role that is uncertain. Ends included, the CDR3 has 10 residues. This chain's CDR3 is CASSWTGPFS.

The J gene is TRBJ2-2, the V gene TRBV5-4, with 13 bases lining up with TRBD2. Germline V gives CDR1 SGHNT, CDR2 YYREEE (reference sequence). The CDR3 runs 16 residues. The junction had 5 bases not matched to a gene; V was cut back by 4 bases and J by 5 bases. The CDR3 is CASSPGLAGVTGELFF. The CDR3 nucleotides are TGTGCCAGCAGCCCTGGACTAGCGGGAGTAACCGGGGAGCTGTTTTTT.

The chain is built from TRBV29-1 and TRBJ1-1; a possible D gene is TRBD1 (6 bases). V shed 7 bases and J shed 1 base, with 13 bases lying between them. CDR3 size: 13 residues. Germline values: CDR1 SQVTM, CDR2 ANQGSEA. CDR3 amino acids: CSARGTPNTEAFF. CDR3 nucleotide sequence: TGCAGCGCGAGGGGGACACCGAACACTGAAGCTTTCTTT.

The chain links TRBV9 to TRBJ2-1, with 12 bases fitting TRBD1. J was trimmed by 8 bases and V by 0 bases; bases with no gene match: 9. The CDR3 has 17 amino acids. The germline V gene has CDR1 SGDLS and CDR2 YYNGEE. The CDR3 sequence is CASSVGLPGQGAHEQFF. CDR3 bases: TGTGCCAGCAGCGTAGGTCTCCCGGGACAGGGGGCCCATGAGCAGTTCTTC. Together with reference TRBV9 and TRBJ2-1, the CDR3 gives the full variable domain: DSGVTQTPKHLITATGQRVTLRCSPRSGDLSVYWYQQSLDQGLQFLIQYYNGEERAKGNILERFSAQQFPDLHSELNLSSLELGDSALYFCASSVGLPGQGAHEQFFGPGTRLTVL.

This clone has a single count. The chain couples TRBV29-1 to TRBJ2-5, with 11 positions matching TRBD1. The ends lost 5 bases at V and 5 bases at J; junction bases unmatched: 1. Germline loops: CDR1 SQVTM, CDR2 ANQGSEA. This CDR3 is 12 amino acids long. CDR3 loop: CSVRTGGETQYF. CDR3 sequence (DNA): TGCAGCGTTAGGACAGGGGGCGAGACCCAGTACTTC.

The genes are TRBV6-5 and TRBJ2-7; tentatively, D is TRBD1 (6 bases). With 4 bases removed from V and 2 bases from J, the gap between germline ends came to 12 bases. In germline, CDR1 is MNHEY, CDR2 SVGAGI. The CDR3 runs to 14 residues. CDR3 coding DNA: TGTGCCAGCAGTTCTCCAGGGGCCACCTACGAGCAGTACTTC. It is translated as CASSSPGATYEQYF.

The count of this clone is one. This sequence joins TRBV3-1 (or the pseudogene TRBV3-2) and TRBJ1-5, with D uncertain. Trimming took 2 bases from V and 12 from J, leaving 11 bases between them. CDR3 length: 12 amino acids. The germline V gene encodes CDR1 LGHDT and CDR2 YNNKEL (reference sequence). The CDR3 protein is CASSQRGERQHF. The CDR3 DNA reads as TGTGCCAGCAGCCAACGTGGTGAGCGCCAGCATTTT.

This rearrangement joins TRBV4-1 to TRBJ2-7; 10 nucleotides agree with TRBD1. The CDR3 is made up of 15 amino acids. Losses at the gene ends were 3 bases for V and 4 bases for J; bases not matched to a gene: 6. Germline V gene data show CDR1 as MGHRA and CDR2 as YSYEKL. CDR3 loop: CASSQDRGSSYEQYF. In DNA, the CDR3 is TGCGCCAGCAGCCAGGACAGGGGGAGTTCGTACGAGCAGTACTTC.

The chain has TRBV7-2 and TRBJ2-3; 11 nucleotides agree with TRBD2. The CDR3 runs 16 residues. Germline assignment: CDR1 SGHTA and CDR2 FQGNSA. With 0 bases clipped from V and 4 bases from J, the junction kept 3 bases outside the gene matches. The CDR3 loop is CASSLAPGLAADTQYF. DNA for the CDR3: TGTGCCAGCAGCTTAGCACCGGGACTAGCGGCAGATACGCAGTATTTT. The whole variable domain, remainder taken from reference TRBV7-2 and TRBJ2-3, is GAGVSQSPSNKVTEKGKDVELRCDPISGHTALYWYRQSLGQGLEFLIYFQGNSAPDKSGLPSDRFSAERTGGSVSTLTIQRTQQEDSAVYLCASSLAPGLAADTQYFGPGTRLTVL.

CDR3 protein: CASSYGMGQGTYEQYF. In DNA, the CDR3 is TGTGCCAGCAGCTACGGAATGGGACAGGGAACCTACGAGCAGTACTTC. The gene calls are TRBV5-5 and TRBJ2-7; 9 nucleotides align to TRBD1. This CDR3 has 16 amino acids. After removal of 3 bases from V and 2 bases from J, the junction contained 9 bases not matched to a gene. CDR1 and CDR2 (germline): SGHKS, YYEKEE (reference sequence).